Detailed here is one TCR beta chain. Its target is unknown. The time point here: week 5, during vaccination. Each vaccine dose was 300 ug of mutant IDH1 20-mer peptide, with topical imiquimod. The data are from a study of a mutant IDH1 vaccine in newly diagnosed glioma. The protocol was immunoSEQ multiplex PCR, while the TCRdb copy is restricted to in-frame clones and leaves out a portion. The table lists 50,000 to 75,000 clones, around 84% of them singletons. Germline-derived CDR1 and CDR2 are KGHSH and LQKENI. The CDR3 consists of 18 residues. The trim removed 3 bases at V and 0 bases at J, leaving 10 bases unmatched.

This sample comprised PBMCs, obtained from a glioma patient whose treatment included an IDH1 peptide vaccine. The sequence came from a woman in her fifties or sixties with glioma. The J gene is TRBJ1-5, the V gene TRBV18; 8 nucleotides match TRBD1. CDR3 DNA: TGTGCCAGCTCACCCGGGTACGGAGACAGGGGTAGCAATCAGCCCCAGCATTTT. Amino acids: CASSPGYGDRGSNQPQHF.